The 5 T cell receptor beta chains below all came from one sample that was sequenced in a study of T cell repertoires in cytomegalovirus infection. The antigens these receptors bind are not known. Via MiXCR, TCRdb re-called the reads, giving one row per CDR3 protein. Here the sample spans about 890,000 distinct CDR3 sequences, roughly 30% being singletons. The starting material was cultured CD8+ T cells from PBMCs, obtained from culture after CMV antigen stimulation. The receptors come from a human donor in good health (CMV status not recorded). Some clones in this sample may be carry-over from other donors' samples.

V is TRBV28 and J is TRBJ2-1; 7 nucleotides line up with TRBD1. The CDR3 is 15 amino acids. The V segment lost 6 bases and the J segment 7 bases; nucleotides outside the gene matches: 12. Germline CDR1 reads MDHEN; CDR2 reads SYDVKM. The CDR3: CASSLPDRQGNEQFF. In DNA form, the CDR3 reads TGTGCCAGCAGCCTACCCGACCGACAGGGTAATGAGCAGTTCTTC.

This clonotype was observed a single time. A much larger clone lies a single base off, so this may be a read error. V is TRBV12-5 and J is TRBJ1-2; 8 bases are a match to TRBD1. CDR1 and CDR2 from the germline V gene are LGHNT and FRNRAP. This CDR3 has 16 amino acids. The CDR3 region has the DNA TGTGTTAGTGGCCCAACAGACAGGGGAGGGAACTATGGCTACACCTTC. This translates into CVSGPTDRGGNYGYTF.

Many counts were recorded for this clonotype. The chain employs TRBV7-3 and TRBJ2-1, with TRBD2 matching over 8 bases. Germline assignment: CDR1 SGHTA and CDR2 FQGTGA. The CDR3 totals 14 residues. V was clipped by 7 bases and J by 6 bases; unmatched bases: 8. CDR3 in amino acids: CASTSGGYPNEQFF. The CDR3 region has the DNA TGTGCCAGCACAAGCGGGGGATACCCCAATGAGCAGTTCTTC.

The rearrangement uses TRBV4-2 and TRBJ2-3, with 11 bases identical to TRBD2. Germline V gene data show CDR1 as LGHNA and CDR2 as YNFKEQ. J was trimmed by 6 bases and V by 0 bases; bases with no gene match: 11. There are 18 residues in the CDR3. The CDR3 DNA reads TGTGCCAGCAGCCAAGATAGCGGGGGGGCCGCCAGTAGGGATACGCAGTATTTT. Protein sequence: CASSQDSGGAASRDTQYF.

This chain connects TRBV12-3 or TRBV12-4 to TRBJ1-5, with D maybe TRBD1 (5 bases). This CDR3 comprises 15 residues. V was pared by 4 bases and J by 0 bases, with 10 bases between. This CDR3 reads CASSSGGGSNQPQHF. The CDR3 bases are TGTGCCAGCAGTTCCGGGGGAGGTAGCAATCAGCCCCAGCATTTT.